This T cell receptor beta chain derives from a study of T cells after yellow fever vaccination. Study details: Fractions of limited cellularity were prepared by means of SMART-Seq v4 Ultra Low Input.

Study results and limitations: Peaking faster, on day 5 versus 15, the secondary response was nonetheless weaker. Clones from primary vaccination mostly reappeared after the booster (96% CD4, 88% CD8). Abundant clonotypes (contaminants from the bulk population) could be present in FACS-sorted repertoires.

TCRdb reanalysed the 5' RACE reads using MiXCR and keeps one entry per CDR3 protein. The data contain more than 450,000 distinct CDR3 sequences, 20% to 25% of them singletons. The CDR3 runs to 13 residues. Germline lookup yields CDR1 SSHAT and CDR2 FNYEAQ (reference sequence). With regard to this clonotype: Its target is not known. A junction boundary mismatches the germline segment, possibly from a read error.

The chain joins TRBV7-7 to TRBJ2-3; no clear D gene. The sequencing here drew on PBMCs, taken more than 20 days after the first yellow fever vaccination. The source of this sequence is a man between 18 and 35 years old who received the YFV17D yellow fever vaccine. CDR3 loop: CASSFNQNSPQYF. CDR3 bases: TGTGCTAGCAGCTTTAATCAAAACTCTCCGCAGTATTTT.